This T cell receptor beta chain was identified during a study of CD8+ T cells in alopecia areata. Study overall: Each of the treated patients was given oral tofacitinib, 5 to 10 mg twice daily, for moderate-to-severe alopecia areata. Study-wide findings and caveats: Although TCR sharing was seen in mice, sharing across patients was less clear, possibly for HLA-related reasons. Scalp sequencing captures resident alphabeta T cells of normal skin too. Alopecia totalis/universalis scalp especially showed more expanded CD8+ clones than normal scalp.

This clone was counted only a few times. The antigen is undetermined. Peripheral blood and lesional scalp punch biopsies came from alopecia areata patients. Investigators isolated RNA and reverse transcribed it into cDNA to act as the sequencing template. TCRdb's table, derived via immunoSEQ multiplex PCR, lists solely in-frame clones and lacks some. The table shows 13,000 or so clones, with approximately 60% occurring only once. Trimming took off 3 bases at V and 0 bases at J, with 15 bases between the two ends. The CDR3 contains 16 residues. Germline CDR1 reads SGHNT; CDR2 reads YYREEE (reference sequence).

The chain combines TRBV5-4 with TRBJ1-1; D is possibly TRBD1 (6 bases). The clonotype comes from a human donor with alopecia areata. Sequenced material: skin. In DNA form, the CDR3 reads TGTGCCAGCAGCTCTGACCCTGGACAGTTGAACACTGAAGCTTTCTTT. It is translated as CASSSDPGQLNTEAFF.